The 27 T cell receptor beta chains reported below all come from one sample, sequenced in a study of blood T cell repertoires in COVID-19 (dated by TCRdb to 2020 to 2021). Library creation used the immunoSEQ multiplex PCR assay. Sourced from immuneACCESS, this table was stored by TCRdb with only in-frame sequences that have V and J called. A share of the clones is absent; for the studies checked, an unresolved V gene accounts for under half, and the remainder has no known explanation. The sample table holds around 50,000 clones, of which 90% were seen once. Of the sample, 3.1% is held by the ten largest clones. The sample consisted of peripheral blood. The receptors were gathered from a human donor in a cohort sampled during active COVID-19.

The rearrangement uses TRBV25-1 and TRBJ2-4; TRBD2 agrees at 9 bases. V dropped 3 bases and J dropped 0; count of bases not matched to a gene: 6. Germline V gives CDR1 MGHDK, CDR2 SYGVNS. This CDR3 spans 17 amino acids. CDR3 sequence: CASSDRAGGSAKNIQYF. CDR3 DNA: TGTGCCAGCAGTGATCGGGCGGGAGGGTCAGCCAAAAACATTCAGTACTTC.

The chain combines TRBV5-5 with TRBJ1-4; possibly TRBD1 for D (5 bases). V gave up 2 bases and J gave up 3 bases, with 8 bases separating them. This CDR3 region has 14 residues. Germline-derived CDR1 and CDR2 are SGHKS and YYEKEE (reference sequence). CDR3 nucleotides: TGTGCCAGCAGCTTTGTACAGGCTAATGAAAAACTGTTTTTT. Translated: CASSFVQANEKLFF.

The chain employs TRBV3-1 (or the pseudogene TRBV3-2) and TRBJ2-7; TRBD2 matches 12 bases. The CDR3 contains 14 residues. The V segment lost 6 bases and the J segment 5 bases; nucleotides outside the gene matches: 5. Germline V gene lookup returns CDR1 LGHDT and CDR2 YNNKEL (reference sequence). The CDR3 is CASRGTSGSHEQYF. The CDR3 coding sequence is TGTGCCAGCAGGGGGACTAGCGGGTCCCACGAGCAGTACTTC.

The chain uses TRBV14 and TRBJ1-2; 7 bases align to TRBD1. The CDR3 totals 15 residues. The junction had 10 bases not matched to a gene; V was cut back by 1 base and J by 8 bases. Germline CDR1 reads SGHDN; CDR2 reads FVKESK. CDR3 amino acids: CASSQAGTDPRGYTF. CDR3 DNA: TGTGCCAGCAGCCAAGCCGGGACAGACCCCCGCGGCTACACCTTC.

The chain combines TRBV27 with TRBJ1-5; TRBD1 matches 10 bases. V gave up 6 bases and J gave up 4 bases; unmatched junction bases: 3. The CDR3 runs 14 residues. Germline V gene sequence: CDR1 MNHEY, CDR2 SMNVEV (reference sequence). CDR3 sequence reads: CASSLDRGNQPQHF. The CDR3 DNA reads as TGTGCCAGCAGCCTGGACAGGGGGAATCAGCCCCAGCATTTT.

This rearrangement joins TRBV6-4 to TRBJ2-1; D is possibly TRBD2 (6 bases). This CDR3 is built from 16 residues. Germline V CDR1 and CDR2: MRHNA, SNTAGT. V dropped 3 bases and J dropped 0 bases, with 12 bases sitting between them. CDR3 bases: TGTGCCAGCAGTGATGGGACTTTTACCTCCTACAATGAGCAGTTCTTC. This encodes CASSDGTFTSYNEQFF.

The chain combines TRBV14 with TRBJ2-3, with D maybe TRBD1 (6 bases). The CDR3 covers 16 residues. The ends were cut back, 4 bases at V and 2 bases at J, with 16 bases in the middle. Germline lookup yields CDR1 SGHDN and CDR2 FVKESK. CDR3: CASSRLQGSVTDTQYF. The DNA for the CDR3 is TGTGCCAGCAGCCGACTACAGGGTTCAGTCACAGATACGCAGTATTTT.

This chain joins TRBV6-5 and TRBJ2-7, with D maybe TRBD1 (6 bases). V was shortened by 7 bases and J by 1 base, with 14 bases between the two germline ends. The CDR3 consists of 14 residues. Looked up from germline, CDR1 is MNHEY and CDR2 is SVGAGI. CDR3 sequence reads: CASNRAVRSYEQYF. CDR3 coding DNA: TGTGCCAGCAACAGGGCTGTCAGGTCCTACGAGCAGTACTTC.

The chain carries TRBV25-1 and TRBJ2-5; 9 bases are a match to TRBD2. The CDR3 length is 15 residues. CDR1 is MGHDK, CDR2 SYGVNS, per germline. The V gene end was trimmed by 3 bases and the J gene end by 0 bases; junction bases not matched to a gene: 2. The CDR3: CASSDGLAHQETQYF. CDR3 in DNA: TGTGCCAGCAGTGATGGACTAGCGCACCAAGAGACCCAGTACTTC. Supplemented by reference TRBV25-1 and TRBJ2-5, the full variable domain reads EADIYQTPRYLVIGTGKKITLECSQTMGHDKMYWYQQDPGMELHLIHYSYGVNSTEKGDLSSESTVSRIRTEHFPLTLESARPSHTSQYLCASSDGLAHQETQYFGPGTRLLVL.

This clone was counted a single time. The CDR3, as DNA: TGTGCCAGCAGACCCCGGACAGGGGGTGATCAGCCCCAGCATTTT. Encoded protein: CASRPRTGGDQPQHF. V and J are TRBV6-5 and TRBJ1-5, with 10 bases fitting TRBD1. This CDR3 comprises 15 residues. Germline CDR1 is MNHEY and CDR2 is SVGAGI. V shed 6 bases, J shed 5 bases, and the junction held 7 bases outside the gene matches.

The chain joins TRBV27 to TRBJ1-6, with 9 bases fitting TRBD1. CDR1 is MNHEY and CDR2 is SMNVEV in the germline V gene (reference sequence). V shed 2 bases and J 9 bases; nucleotides not matched to a gene: 2. This CDR3 comprises 14 residues. In DNA, the CDR3 is TGTGCCAGCAGTTTACTGGACAGGGGTTCACCCCTCCACTTT. As protein: CASSLLDRGSPLHF.

The chain links TRBV10-3 to TRBJ2-1; D is possibly TRBD2 (5 bases). Germline assignment: CDR1 ENHRY and CDR2 SYGVKD. The CDR3 is made up of 14 amino acids. Trimming took off 4 bases at V and 3 bases at J, with 10 bases between the two ends. The CDR3 nucleotides read TGTGCCATCAGTGCGAGCGGAGGCTACAATGAGCAGTTCTTC. Residues: CAISASGGYNEQFF.

The V gene is TRBV11-2, the J gene TRBJ2-7; TRBD2 matches 9 bases. V lost 0 bases, J lost 2 bases, and 8 bases stayed unmatched. Germline V gives CDR1 SGHAT, CDR2 FQNNGV. CDR3 length equals 17 residues. This CDR3 reads CASSLELAGVSAYEQYF. DNA for the CDR3: TGTGCCAGCAGCTTAGAGTTAGCGGGAGTAAGCGCCTACGAGCAGTACTTC.

The J gene is TRBJ1-1, the V gene TRBV7-9; D not resolved. V lost 3 bases to trimming and J lost 3 bases, with 5 bases between them. The CDR3 totals 12 residues. CDR1 and CDR2 from the germline V gene are SEHNR and FQNEAQ (reference sequence). The chain's CDR3 is CASSFQDTEAFF. CDR3 nucleotides: TGTGCCAGCAGCTTTCAGGACACTGAAGCTTTCTTT.

Here the CDR3 reads CASSPGTGGTYEQYF. As DNA, the CDR3 is TGTGCCAGCAGCCCGGGGACAGGGGGAACCTACGAGCAGTACTTC. V gene TRBV6-5 combines with J gene TRBJ2-7, with 11 bases identical to TRBD1. CDR3 length: 15 amino acids. V shed 6 bases, J shed 2 bases, and the junction held 6 bases outside the gene matches. Germline values: CDR1 MNHEY, CDR2 SVGAGI.

This clone occurred a few times. The chain has TRBV4-1 and TRBJ1-1, with D hard to call. Between the trimmed V and J ends, which lost 3 bases and 3 bases, there was a span of 11 bases. In germline, CDR1 is MGHRA, CDR2 YSYEKL. This CDR3 is 14 amino acids long. In DNA, the CDR3 is TGCGCCAGCAGCCATTTCGGTCGGGACACTGAAGCTTTCTTT. It yields the protein CASSHFGRDTEAFF.

The rearrangement joins TRBV5-4 to TRBJ2-5, with 7 bases that match TRBD1. The J call may be incorrect, as the DNA end agrees better with TRBJ2-7. This CDR3 has 14 amino acids. Germline V gene data show CDR1 as SGHNT and CDR2 as YYREEE (reference sequence). Here the CDR3 DNA reads TGTGCCAGCAGCGCTGGACAGGATAGAGGCGAGCAGTACTTC. It codes for CASSAGQDRGEQYF.

The chain is built from TRBV5-1 and TRBJ2-3, with D possibly being TRBD1 (5 bases). The CDR3 sequence is 15 residues long. V gave up 0 bases and J gave up 5 bases, with 13 bases separating them. Germline lookup yields CDR1 SGHRS and CDR2 YFSETQ. CDR3 DNA sequence: TGCGCCAGCAGCTTGGAGGTAGGGGTGGGAGATACGCAGTATTTT. Translated: CASSLEVGVGDTQYF.

The J gene is TRBJ1-1, the V gene TRBV6-6; TRBD1 is a possible D gene (6 bases). V was pared by 2 bases and J by 1 base, with 11 bases between. The germline V gene encodes CDR1 MNHNY and CDR2 SVGAGI (reference sequence). The CDR3 contains 15 residues. DNA for the CDR3: TGTGCCAGCAGTTACATTCAGGGGACGAACACTGAAGCTTTCTTT. Encoded protein: CASSYIQGTNTEAFF.

The rearrangement uses TRBV5-6 and TRBJ2-5, with no clear D. Germline-derived CDR1 and CDR2 are SGHDT and YYEEEE. The CDR3 sequence is 11 residues long. V shed 4 bases and J shed 3 bases, with 4 bases lying between them. This chain's CDR3 is CASSREETQYF. CDR3 nucleotides: TGTGCCAGCAGCCGCGAAGAGACCCAGTACTTC.

The chain carries TRBV10-3 and TRBJ2-7, with a possible D match to TRBD2 (5 bases). The CDR3 is 12 residues long. Germline assignment: CDR1 ENHRY and CDR2 SYGVKD. V was pared by 10 bases and J by 2 bases, with 12 bases between. CDR3 sequence reads: CATGSGAYEQYF. The CDR3 DNA reads as TGTGCCACGGGGTCTGGGGCCTACGAGCAGTACTTC.

This chain links TRBV7-3 with TRBJ2-1, with 10 bases that match TRBD2. Germline assignment: CDR1 SGHTA and CDR2 FQGTGA. CDR3 length equals 15 residues. V lost 5 bases to trimming and J lost 4 bases; unmatched junction nucleotides: 5. The CDR3 nucleotides read TGTGCCAGCAGCCCATCACTAGCGGGATACAATGAGCAGTTCTTC. This codes for CASSPSLAGYNEQFF.

V and J are TRBV11-2 and TRBJ2-2; no reliable D call. This CDR3 spans 16 amino acids. V lost 4 bases, J lost 2 bases, and 14 bases lay in between. CDR1 and CDR2 from the germline V gene are SGHAT and FQNNGV. The CDR3 region is CASSSTRFLNTGELFF. DNA for the CDR3: TGTGCCAGCAGCTCCACCCGGTTTTTAAACACCGGGGAGCTGTTTTTT.

The chain carries TRBV5-1 and TRBJ2-1, with D maybe TRBD1 (6 bases). V lost 5 bases to trimming and J lost 5 bases, with 11 bases between them. The CDR3 is made up of 13 amino acids. Germline assignment: CDR1 SGHRS and CDR2 YFSETQ. CDR3 residues: CASRQGGHNEQFF. The CDR3 DNA follows: TGCGCCAGCAGACAGGGCGGGCACAATGAGCAGTTCTTC.

To note about this clone: One end of the junction is discordant with germline, which a read error may explain. The V call is TRBV7-7, the J call TRBJ2-1; 8 bases map to TRBD2. CDR1 is SSHAT, CDR2 FNYEAQ, per germline (reference sequence). This CDR3 comprises 14 residues. CDR3 nucleotide sequence: TGTGCTAGCAGCTTAGCCGGGAGGGGGGGTGAGCAGTTCTTC. Translating it yields CASSLAGRGGEQFF.

DNA of the CDR3: TGTGCCAGCTCACCACGTACCCGGGAGGGGGCCTACGAGCAGTACTTC. This sequence encodes CASSPRTREGAYEQYF. V and J are TRBV18 and TRBJ2-7, with 8 bases that match TRBD2. Germline-derived CDR1 and CDR2 are KGHSH and LQKENI. J was trimmed by 2 bases and V by 1 base; bases with no gene match: 7. The CDR3 length is 16 residues.

The chain links TRBV5-4 to TRBJ2-1; 7 positions agree with TRBD1. The V and J ends lost 3 bases and 0 bases, in that order; junction bases with no gene match: 6. CDR3 size: 16 residues. The germline V gene has CDR1 SGHNT and CDR2 YYREEE (reference sequence). CDR3 coding DNA: TGTGCCAGCAGCTCAAACAGGGGCGTCTCCTACAATGAGCAGTTCTTC. Its protein product is CASSSNRGVSYNEQFF.